Shown below are 13 T cell receptor beta chains from a single sample sequenced in a study of cytomegalovirus exposure and HLA in healthy donors. The PCR contained 60 Vbeta and 13 Jbeta primers. Using immunoSEQ multiplex PCR, the repertoire was profiled, and TCRdb retains in-frame clones only, with some absent. The sample table sets out roughly 100,000 clones. Specimen: PBMCs. The receptors derive from a man aged 35 to 55 in good health and CMV-seronegative.

The rearrangement joins TRBV6-5 to TRBJ1-6; D perhaps matches TRBD1 (5 bases). The CDR3 extends over 16 amino acids. The V end lost 0 bases, the J end lost 10 bases, and 16 bases lay between the germline ends. Germline CDR1 and CDR2: MNHEY and SVGAGI. CDR3 loop: CASSYSGVEVGSPLHF. The CDR3 bases are TGTGCCAGCAGTTACTCAGGGGTAGAAGTAGGGTCACCCCTCCACTTT.

The chain joins TRBV7-2 to TRBJ2-3, with 9 bases aligning to TRBD2. Germline V gene lookup returns CDR1 SGHTA and CDR2 FQGNSA. With V trimmed by 4 bases and J by 11 bases, 13 bases remained unmatched. This CDR3 contains 15 residues. CDR3 protein: CASSSLSAGGHEQYF. CDR3 nucleotide sequence: TGTGCCAGCAGCTCCCTCTCAGCGGGGGGTCACGAGCAGTATTTT.

V usage is TRBV7-9 and J usage is TRBJ2-5; D is uncertain. This CDR3 has 12 residues. V lost 0 bases and J lost 5, with 4 bases in between. From germline, CDR1 is SEHNR and CDR2 FQNEAQ (reference sequence). The CDR3 is CASSLAQETQYF. DNA for the CDR3: TGTGCCAGCAGCTTAGCGCAGGAGACCCAGTACTTC.

This sequence joins TRBV28 and TRBJ1-1; 7 bases map to TRBD1. Germline V gene data show CDR1 as MDHEN and CDR2 as SYDVKM. J gave up 3 bases and V 10 bases, and 5 bases lay outside the gene matches. CDR3 length equals 12 residues. In nucleotides, the CDR3 is TGTGCCACCACACAGGGGCACACTGAAGCTTTCTTT. Its translation is CATTQGHTEAFF.

The chain links TRBV6-5 to TRBJ2-7, with D perhaps matching TRBD2 (6 bases). CDR3 size: 15 residues. From germline, CDR1 is MNHEY and CDR2 SVGAGI. The V gene lost 5 bases and the J gene lost 1 base, with 15 bases spanning the gap. CDR3 DNA sequence: TGTGCCAGCAGTCTTTCGGGGGTTATGTCCTACGAGCAGTACTTC. Residues: CASSLSGVMSYEQYF.

The V call is TRBV4-2, the J call TRBJ2-1; 16 bases match TRBD2. V was pared by 4 bases and J by 7 bases, with 10 bases of the junction left unmatched. The CDR3 has 18 amino acids. CDR1 and CDR2 (germline): LGHNA, YNFKEQ. The CDR3 loop is CASSLYTGLAGGQNEQFF. The DNA for the CDR3 is TGTGCCAGCAGCCTCTATACGGGACTAGCGGGGGGGCAAAATGAGCAGTTCTTC.

The chain has TRBV19 and TRBJ1-2; 8 nucleotides align to TRBD1. The CDR3 extends over 14 amino acids. The germline V gene encodes CDR1 LNHDA and CDR2 SQIVND (reference sequence). Trimming cost V 5 bases and J 5 bases; bases outside gene matches: 7. The CDR3 loop reads CASSPTGQGYGYTF. For the CDR3, the DNA is TGTGCCAGTAGTCCAACAGGACAGGGTTATGGCTACACCTTC.

The chain is built from TRBV27 and TRBJ2-2, with D possibly TRBD1 on 6 matching bases. The CDR3 length is 13 residues. V dropped 5 bases and J dropped 6 bases, with 10 bases sitting between them. Per the germline V gene, CDR1 is MNHEY and CDR2 is SMNVEV (reference sequence). CDR3 DNA: TGTGCCAGCAGTCGGACAGTCCCCGGGGAGCTGTTTTTT. This encodes CASSRTVPGELFF.

The chain links TRBV9 to TRBJ2-1, with D unresolved. This CDR3 is 12 amino acids long. V was clipped by 0 bases and J by 8 bases, with 6 bases between them. The germline V gene encodes CDR1 SGDLS and CDR2 YYNGEE. CDR3 bases: TGTGCCAGCAGCGTAGATGGCCATGAGCAGTTCTTC. Translation: CASSVDGHEQFF.

V and J are TRBV19 and TRBJ2-7, with a possible D match to TRBD1 (6 bases). Germline-derived CDR1 and CDR2 are LNHDA and SQIVND (reference sequence). The CDR3 has 14 residues. Deletions cut 5 bases from V and 2 bases from J, with 13 bases between. The chain's CDR3 is CASSSRDNPYEQYF. The CDR3 DNA follows: TGTGCCAGTAGTTCCCGGGACAACCCCTACGAGCAGTACTTC.

The chain joins TRBV27 to TRBJ1-1; 8 nucleotides match TRBD1. In germline, CDR1 is MNHEY, CDR2 SMNVEV (reference sequence). The V gene end was trimmed by 3 bases and the J gene end by 1 base; junction bases not matched to a gene: 4. The CDR3 sequence is 15 residues long. DNA of the CDR3: TGTGCCAGCAGTTTGTCAGGGGGCGAGAACACTGAAGCTTTCTTT. Protein: CASSLSGGENTEAFF.

The chain joins TRBV6-4 to TRBJ1-2, with a weak D call TRBD1 (5 bases). V lost 9 bases and J lost 8, with 10 bases in between. Looked up from germline, CDR1 is MRHNA and CDR2 is SNTAGT. The CDR3 spans 10 residues. CDR3 in amino acids: CARRRGGYTF. DNA of the CDR3: TGTGCCAGAAGGCGGGGGGGCTACACCTTC.

To note about this clone: The same CDR3 can be traced to other DNA sequences in this sample. The chain has TRBV18 and TRBJ2-5; D may be TRBD2 (6 bases). CDR3 length: 13 amino acids. Germline V gene data show CDR1 as KGHSH and CDR2 as LQKENI. V was trimmed by 3 bases and J by 2 bases, leaving 7 bases between them. Here the CDR3 DNA reads TGTGCCAGCTCACCTGGAGGGCAAGAGACCCAGTACTTC. Translation gives CASSPGGQETQYF.